The subject of this entry is one T cell receptor (beta chain). Its target is not known. This sample is drawn from a study of T cell responses to AZD1222 COVID-19 vaccine. General study findings and limits: White British ancestry dominated among donors, who included more females, and clonal diversity was possibly underestimated. Among AZD1222 vaccinees, only 5 or 6 were seropositive at baseline.

The protocol was immunoSEQ multiplex PCR, while the TCRdb copy is restricted to in-frame clones and leaves out a portion. The data contain over 65,000 clones, 86% of them seen just once; the ten biggest clones take up about 7.7%. The germline V gene encodes CDR1 MNHEY and CDR2 SMNVEV (reference sequence). V lost 1 base and J 4 bases, leaving 7 bases between the germline ends. This CDR3 region has 14 residues. This chain uses TRBV27 with TRBJ2-2, with D possibly TRBD1 on 5 matching bases. The TCR originated in an adult in good health. Sequenced here: peripheral blood, sampled on day 0 of AZD1222 vaccination. CDR3 in DNA: TGTGCCAGCAGTTTATATAGGGGCACCGGGGAGCTGTTTTTT. Protein: CASSLYRGTGELFF.